Below, 6 T cell receptor beta chains from the same sample are listed, as sequenced in a study of cytomegalovirus exposure and HLA in healthy donors. Produced via immunoSEQ multiplex PCR; TCRdb's table is partial and in-frame only. The sample carries some 160,000 clones, more than 85% recorded once. Sequencing was done on a sample of PBMCs. These receptors were obtained from a man aged 18-30 years in good health and CMV-seronegative.

This chain uses TRBV6-1 with TRBJ1-2; 7 bases agree with TRBD1. Germline CDR1 is MNHNS and CDR2 is SASEGT. J gave up 2 bases and V 6 bases, and 3 bases lay outside the gene matches. The CDR3 is 13 amino acids. For the CDR3, the DNA is TGTGCCAGCAGCACAGGGGAAAACTATGGCTACACCTTC. Residues: CASSTGENYGYTF.

The CDR3 is CASSGVSYEQYF. Written as DNA, the CDR3 is TGTGCCAGCTCGGGGGTTTCCTACGAGCAGTACTTC. The rearrangement links TRBV13 to TRBJ2-7; TRBD2 is a possible D gene (6 bases). The CDR3 has 12 amino acids. Germline V gene sequence: CDR1 PRHDT, CDR2 FYEKMQ (reference sequence). The germline V and J ends were trimmed by 8 bases and 1 base, with 9 bases remaining between them.

V gene TRBV27 combines with J gene TRBJ1-1, with TRBD1 as a possible D gene (5 bases). CDR1 and CDR2 (germline): MNHEY, SMNVEV (reference sequence). This CDR3 comprises 18 residues. V was pared by 2 bases and J by 0 bases, with 19 bases between. The CDR3 loop is CASSLRFIGRDLNTEAFF. CDR3 DNA sequence: TGTGCCAGCAGTTTAAGGTTTATAGGCAGGGATCTGAACACTGAAGCTTTCTTT.

The chain is built from TRBV9 and TRBJ2-3; 7 bases fit TRBD2. The germline V gene has CDR1 SGDLS and CDR2 YYNGEE. The CDR3 is 17 residues long. V shed 3 bases, J shed 3 bases, and the junction held 13 bases outside the gene matches. CDR3 nucleotide sequence: TGTGCCAGCAGCGAGCCCCATCAGGGAGGGCTTACAGATACGCAGTATTTT. Protein product: CASSEPHQGGLTDTQYF.

On this clone itself: This specimen includes other DNA sequences encoding the same CDR3. The chain has TRBV5-1 and TRBJ2-1; 13 bases align to TRBD2. Germline assignment: CDR1 SGHRS and CDR2 YFSETQ. The CDR3 has 15 amino acids. Trimming took 2 bases from V and 5 from J; bases not matched to a gene: 1. The CDR3: CASSLLAGGNNEQFF. In DNA form, the CDR3 reads TGCGCCAGCAGCTTACTAGCGGGGGGGAACAATGAGCAGTTCTTC. The complete variable domain, with remaining parts taken from reference TRBV5-1 and TRBJ2-1, reads KAGVTQTPRYLIKTRGQQVTLSCSPISGHRSVSWYQQTPGQGLQFLFEYFSETQRNKGNFPGRFSGRQFSNSRSEMNVSTLELGDSALYLCASSLLAGGNNEQFFGPGTRLTVL.

V and J are TRBV7-9 and TRBJ2-7, with TRBD1 matching 7 bases. In germline, CDR1 is SEHNR, CDR2 FQNEAQ (reference sequence). The CDR3 runs to 16 residues. The V segment lost 4 bases and the J segment 1 base; nucleotides outside the gene matches: 10. CDR3 protein: CASSSPEPGQSYEQYF. The CDR3 DNA follows: TGTGCCAGCAGCTCCCCTGAACCGGGACAGTCCTACGAGCAGTACTTC.